This T cell receptor (beta chain) was observed in a study of OX40 agonist ivuxolimab in advanced cancers. Study-level information: Three partial responders included one hepatocellular carcinoma patient and two cutaneous melanoma patients.

Assay used: immunoSEQ multiplex PCR; TCRdb lists only in-frame clones, some missing. The data hold some 33,000 clones, with roughly nine tenths observed a single time. This clone was recorded a few times. The CDR3 has 14 amino acids. V shed 8 bases and J 4 bases; nucleotides not matched to a gene: 8. CDR1 is LNHDA and CDR2 is SQIVND in the germline V gene (reference sequence). Sequencing used CD4+ or CD8+ T cells sorted from blood, obtained in a trial of the OX40 agonist ivuxolimab. The rearrangement joins TRBV19 to TRBJ1-5, with 7 bases fitting TRBD1. The clonotype originates from an adult with an advanced solid tumor such as melanoma, head and neck, liver or kidney cancer. For the CDR3, the DNA is TGTGCCAGTTTAGCGGGACAGAAAAATCAGCCCCAGCATTTT. Translation gives CASLAGQKNQPQHF.